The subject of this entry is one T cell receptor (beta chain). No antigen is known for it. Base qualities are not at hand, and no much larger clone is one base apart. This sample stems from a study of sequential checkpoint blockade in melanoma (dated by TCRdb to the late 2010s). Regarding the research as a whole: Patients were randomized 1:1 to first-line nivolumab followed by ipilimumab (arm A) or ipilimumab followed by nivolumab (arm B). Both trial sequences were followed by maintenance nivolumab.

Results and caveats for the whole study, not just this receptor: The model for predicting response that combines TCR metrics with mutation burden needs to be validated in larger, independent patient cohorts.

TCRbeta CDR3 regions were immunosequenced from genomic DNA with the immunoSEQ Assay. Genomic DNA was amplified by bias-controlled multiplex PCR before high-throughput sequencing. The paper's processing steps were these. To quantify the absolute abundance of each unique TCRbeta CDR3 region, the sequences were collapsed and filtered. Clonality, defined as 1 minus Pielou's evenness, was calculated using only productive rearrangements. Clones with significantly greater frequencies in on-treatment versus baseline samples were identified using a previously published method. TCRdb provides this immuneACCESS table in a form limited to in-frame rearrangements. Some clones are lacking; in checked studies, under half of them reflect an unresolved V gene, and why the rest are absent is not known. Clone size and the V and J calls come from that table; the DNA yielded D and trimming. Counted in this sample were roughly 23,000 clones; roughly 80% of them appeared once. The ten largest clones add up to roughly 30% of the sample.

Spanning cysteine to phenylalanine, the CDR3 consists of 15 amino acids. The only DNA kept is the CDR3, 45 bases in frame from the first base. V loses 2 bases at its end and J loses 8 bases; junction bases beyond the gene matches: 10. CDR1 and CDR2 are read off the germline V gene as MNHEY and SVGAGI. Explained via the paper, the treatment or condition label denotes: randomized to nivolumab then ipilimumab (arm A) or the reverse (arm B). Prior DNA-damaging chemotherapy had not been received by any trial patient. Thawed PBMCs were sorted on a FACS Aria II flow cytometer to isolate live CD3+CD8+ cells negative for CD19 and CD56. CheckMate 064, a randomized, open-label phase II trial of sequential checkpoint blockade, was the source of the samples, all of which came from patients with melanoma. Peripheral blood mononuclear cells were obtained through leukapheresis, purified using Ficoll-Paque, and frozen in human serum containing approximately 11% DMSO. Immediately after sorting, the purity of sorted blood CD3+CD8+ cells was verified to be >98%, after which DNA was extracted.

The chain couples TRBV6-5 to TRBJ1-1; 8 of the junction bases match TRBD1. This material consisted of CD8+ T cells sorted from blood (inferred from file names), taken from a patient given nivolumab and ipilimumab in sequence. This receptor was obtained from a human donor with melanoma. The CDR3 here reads CASSYPDRVPPEAFF. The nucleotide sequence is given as TGTGCCAGCAGTTACCCGGACAGGGTTCCCCCCGAAGCTTTCTTT.